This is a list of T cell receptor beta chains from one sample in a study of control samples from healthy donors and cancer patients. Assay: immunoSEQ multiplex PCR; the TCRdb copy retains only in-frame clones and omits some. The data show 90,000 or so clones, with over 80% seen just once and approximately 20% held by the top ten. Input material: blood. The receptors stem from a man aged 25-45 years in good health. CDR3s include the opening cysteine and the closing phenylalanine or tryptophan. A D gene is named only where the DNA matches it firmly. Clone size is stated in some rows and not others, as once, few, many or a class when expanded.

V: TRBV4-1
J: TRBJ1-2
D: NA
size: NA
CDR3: CASSQAQGRGGYTF
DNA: TGCGCCAGCAGCCAAGCGCAGGGGCGCGGAGGCTACACCTTC

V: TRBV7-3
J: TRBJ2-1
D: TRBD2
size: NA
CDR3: CASSSPGLGMNEQFF
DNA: TGTGCCAGCAGCTCGCCGGGACTAGGGATGAATGAGCAGTTCTTC

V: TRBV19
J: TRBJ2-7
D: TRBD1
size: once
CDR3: CASTSTGGYEQYF
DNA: TGTGCCAGTACCTCGACAGGGGGGTACGAGCAGTACTTC

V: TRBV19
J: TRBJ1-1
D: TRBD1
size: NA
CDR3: CASSLKDRGVGEAFF
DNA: TGTGCCAGTAGTCTCAAGGACAGGGGCGTAGGTGAAGCTTTCTTT

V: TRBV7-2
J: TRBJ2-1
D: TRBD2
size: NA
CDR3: CASSSGTSGGHSNEQFF
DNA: TGTGCCAGCAGCTCTGGGACTAGCGGGGGGCATAGTAATGAGCAGTTCTTC

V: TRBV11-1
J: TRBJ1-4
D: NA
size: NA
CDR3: CASSFNGNTEKLFF
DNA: TGTGCCAGCAGCTTCAATGGGAACACTGAAAAACTGTTTTTT

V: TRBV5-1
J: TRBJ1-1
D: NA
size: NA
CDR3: CASSLGGVGRSGGAFF
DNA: TGCGCCAGCAGCTTGGGGGGCGTGGGCAGGTCGGGAGGAGCTTTCTTT

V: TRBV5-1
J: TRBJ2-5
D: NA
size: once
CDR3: CASSPTQETQYF
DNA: TGCGCCAGCTCACCCACCCAAGAGACCCAGTACTTC

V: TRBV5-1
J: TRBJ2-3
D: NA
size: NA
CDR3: CASSLEAGSLRTDTQYF
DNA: TGCGCCAGCAGCTTGGAGGCAGGGTCTCTTAGGACAGATACGCAGTATTTT

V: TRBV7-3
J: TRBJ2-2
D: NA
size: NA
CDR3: CASSVEGGSGTGELFF
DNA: TGTGCCAGCAGCGTAGAGGGGGGCAGTGGCACCGGGGAGCTGTTTTTT

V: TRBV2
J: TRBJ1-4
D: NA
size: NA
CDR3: CASSVGSNEKLFF
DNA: TGTGCCAGCAGTGTAGGGTCTAATGAAAAACTGTTTTTT

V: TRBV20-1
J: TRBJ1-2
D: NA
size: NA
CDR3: CSAREDNGYTF
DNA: TGCAGTGCTAGAGAAGACAATGGCTACACCTTC

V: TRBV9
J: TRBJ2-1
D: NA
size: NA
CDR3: CASSVGSGWGYNEQFF
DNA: TGTGCCAGCAGCGTAGGCAGTGGATGGGGCTACAATGAGCAGTTCTTC

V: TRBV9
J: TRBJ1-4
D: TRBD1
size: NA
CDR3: CASSDRGTSGEKLFF
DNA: TGTGCCAGCAGCGACAGGGGGACTTCGGGTGAAAAACTGTTTTTT

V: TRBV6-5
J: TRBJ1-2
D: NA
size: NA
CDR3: CASDRRNYGYTF
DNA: TGTGCCAGCGACCGACGGAACTATGGCTATACCTTC

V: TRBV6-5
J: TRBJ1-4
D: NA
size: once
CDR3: CASSYSGGNEKLFF
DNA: TGTGCCAGCAGTTACTCGGGGGGTAATGAAAAACTGTTTTTT

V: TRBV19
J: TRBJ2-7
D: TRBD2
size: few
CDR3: CAPGGETMDSSYEQYF
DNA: TGTGCCCCCGGGGGGGAGACAATGGACTCCTCCTACGAGCAGTACTTC